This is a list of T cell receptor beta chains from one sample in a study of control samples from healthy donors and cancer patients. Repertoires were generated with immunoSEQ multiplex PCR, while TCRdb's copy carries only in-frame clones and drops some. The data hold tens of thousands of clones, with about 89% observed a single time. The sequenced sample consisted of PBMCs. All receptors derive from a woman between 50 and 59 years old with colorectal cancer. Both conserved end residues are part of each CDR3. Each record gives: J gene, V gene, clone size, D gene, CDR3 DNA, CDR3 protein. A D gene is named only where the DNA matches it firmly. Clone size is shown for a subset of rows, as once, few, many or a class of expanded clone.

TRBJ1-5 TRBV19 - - TGTGCCAGTAGGGAAGCGGAGTATCAGCCCCAGCATTTT CASREAEYQPQHF
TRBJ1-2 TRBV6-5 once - TGTGCCAGCAGCCCCAGCCCGACAGCCGGCGGCTACACCTTC CASSPSPTAGGYTF
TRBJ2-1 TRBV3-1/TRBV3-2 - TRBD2 TGTGCCAGCAGCCACCTAGCGGGGGGAAATGAGCAGTTCTTC CASSHLAGGNEQFF
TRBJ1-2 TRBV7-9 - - TGTGCCAGCAGCTTATGGGAGCCGCAACTCTCCTATGGCTACACCTTC CASSLWEPQLSYGYTF
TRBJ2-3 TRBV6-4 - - TGTGCCAGCAGTGAACGGGCCAGCACAGATACGCAGTATTTT CASSERASTDTQYF
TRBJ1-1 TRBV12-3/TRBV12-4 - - TGTGCCAGCCTTCTTAGGGGGAACACTGAAGCTTTCTTT CASLLRGNTEAFF
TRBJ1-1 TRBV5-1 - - TGCGCCAGCAGCTTGGAGGGTGGGGGAACTGAAGCTTTCTTT CASSLEGGGTEAFF
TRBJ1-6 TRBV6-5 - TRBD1 TGTGCCAGCAGTTACGAGGGACAGGGTAATTCACCCCTCCACTTT CASSYEGQGNSPLHF
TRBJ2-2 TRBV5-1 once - TGCGCCAGCAGCCCCCCGGGGACGAACACCGGGGAGCTGTTTTTT CASSPPGTNTGELFF
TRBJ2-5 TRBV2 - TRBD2 TGTGCCAGCAGCCTGCCATTGGGGCGGGGGGAAGAGACCCAGTACTTC CASSLPLGRGEETQYF
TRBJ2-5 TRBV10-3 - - TGTGCCATCAGGCCGGGACTCCTAACGGGGGAGACCCAGTACTTC CAIRPGLLTGETQYF
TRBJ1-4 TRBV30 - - TGTGCCTGGAGACGGTCAACTAATGAAAAACTGTTTTTT CAWRRSTNEKLFF
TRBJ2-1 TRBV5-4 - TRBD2 TGTGCCAGCAGCTTTGCAGGAGGAGCGGGGTACAATGAGCAGTTCTTC CASSFAGGAGYNEQFF
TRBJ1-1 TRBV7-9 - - TGTGCCAGCAGCCTAGGACAGCGATGGGCTGAAGCTTTCTTT CASSLGQRWAEAFF
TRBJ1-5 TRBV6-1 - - TGTGCCAGCAGTGAAAGGGGGGGAACAAGCAATCAGCCCCAGCATTTT CASSERGGTSNQPQHF
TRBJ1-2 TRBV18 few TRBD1 TGTGCCAGCTCACCTTTCGGGACAGAGAGTTTCTATGGCTACACCTTC CASSPFGTESFYGYTF
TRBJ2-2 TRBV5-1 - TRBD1 TGCGCCAGCAGCCCGGGACAGGGAGGAACCGGGGAGCTGTTTTTT CASSPGQGGTGELFF
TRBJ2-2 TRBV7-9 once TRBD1 TGTGCCAGCAGCCGGACAGGGTCGGGCACCGGGGAGCTGTTTTTT CASSRTGSGTGELFF
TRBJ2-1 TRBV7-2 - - TGTGCCAGCAGCTTAAGTGGTCCGAAGGGGTGGGGTGAGCAGTTCTTC CASSLSGPKGWGEQFF
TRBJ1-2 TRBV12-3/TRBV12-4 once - TGTGCCAGCAGTTTATCTAGGGTTAAAGGCTACACCTTC CASSLSRVKGYTF
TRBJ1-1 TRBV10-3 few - TGTGCCTCTCGGAGGATGGAGGACACTGAAGCTTTCTTT CASRRMEDTEAFF
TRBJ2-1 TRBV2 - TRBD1 TGTGCCAGCAGGGACAGGGAACCCTACAATGAGCAGTTCTTC CASRDREPYNEQFF
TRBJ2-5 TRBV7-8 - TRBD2 TGTGCCAGCAGCCCCCTAGCGGGGCTAGAGACCCAGTACTTC CASSPLAGLETQYF
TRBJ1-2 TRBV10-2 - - TGCGCCAGCAGTCGAGGGAACTATGGCTACACCTTC CASSRGNYGYTF
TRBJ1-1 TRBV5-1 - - TGCGCCAGCAGCTTGGTAGTGGGTTCTGAAGCTTTCTTT CASSLVVGSEAFF
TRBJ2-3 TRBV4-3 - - TGCGCCAGCAGCCAAGAACAGGCTCTCGCAGATACGCAGTATTTT CASSQEQALADTQYF
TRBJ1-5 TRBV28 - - TGTGCCAGCATCCTAGGGGGGGGTCAGCCCCAGCATTTT CASILGGGQPQHF
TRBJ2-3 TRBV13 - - TGTGCCAGCAGCCGAGTTGGGTTTACGCAGTATTTT CASSRVGFTQYF
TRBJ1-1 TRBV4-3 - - TGCGCCAGCAGCCAGGGACATCAAGCTTTCTTT CASSQGHQAFF
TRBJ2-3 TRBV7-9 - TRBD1 TGTGCCAGCAGCTTGGGACAGGCCCCGAGCACAGATACGCAGTATTTT CASSLGQAPSTDTQYF
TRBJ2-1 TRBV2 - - TGTGCCAGCAAGGCTCGCACCTACAATGAGCAGTTCTTC CASKARTYNEQFF